There are a few counts of the clone carrying this T cell receptor (beta chain). The antigen is undetermined. CDR1 and CDR2 (germline): MNHNS, SASEGT. Trimming removed 7 bases from V and 3 bases from J; junction bases left unmatched: 8. The CDR3 is made up of 14 amino acids. This specimen comes from a study of cytomegalovirus exposure and HLA in healthy donors. Study outcomes and limitations: Previously analyzed data showed that most TCR beta V segments were productive at a frequency of about 87% or about 30%. What was likely a sequencing artifact was a cluster of highly shared sequence variants.

The PCR was carried out with 60 Vbeta primers and 13 Jbeta primers. Produced via immunoSEQ multiplex PCR; TCRdb's table is partial and in-frame only. The repertoire has about 130,000 clones, roughly 78% of them found once; the top ten carry 6.5%. This receptor was obtained from a man in his forties or fifties in good health and CMV-seropositive. What was sequenced was PBMCs. V gene TRBV6-1 combines with J gene TRBJ1-1; TRBD1 matches 7 bases. In nucleotides, the CDR3 is TGTGCCAGCAATCGGTTACAGGGGTACACTGAAGCTTTCTTT. Protein: CASNRLQGYTEAFF.